Listed below are T cell receptor beta chains from one sample, sequenced in a study of T cells in Graves' hyperthyroidism and ophthalmopathy. TCRdb independently ran MiXCR on the multiplex PCR reads; one entry per CDR3 protein. Here the sample spans under 400,000 distinct CDR3 sequences, roughly 18% being singletons. Input material: blood. These receptors were obtained from a woman aged 45-65 years with Graves' hyperthyroidism. The CDR3 runs from the conserved cysteine through the conserved F or W. The D gene is left open where the match is weak. A clone size is listed for some rows: how often the clone was seen (once, few, many), or a class if it is expanded.

many,.,TRBV30,TRBJ2-1,TGTGCCTGGAGTCGGGTTATTGAGCAGTTCTTC,CAWSRVIEQFF
many,.,TRBV6-1,TRBJ2-7,TGTGCCAGCAATACCAGAGACGAGCAGTACTTC,CASNTRDEQYF
.,.,TRBV20-1,TRBJ2-1,TGCAGTGCTAGGGGGACTCAGCCGAATGAGCAGTTCTTC,CSARGTQPNEQFF
few,TRBD2,TRBV19,TRBJ2-3,TGTGCCACTTCGCCACTAGCGGGGGCCACAGATACGCAGTATTTT,CATSPLAGATDTQYF
many,.,TRBV27,TRBJ1-6,TGTGCCAGCAGTTTAAGACAGCTAGTTCCCCTCCACTTT,CASSLRQLVPLHF
few,TRBD1,TRBV27,TRBJ2-3,TGTGCCAGCAGTTCGGACAGGGAGACAGATACGCAGTATTTT,CASSSDRETDTQYF
.,TRBD1,TRBV9,TRBJ1-2,TGTGCCAGCAGTGGACAGGGAGATGGCTACACCTTC,CASSGQGDGYTF
many,.,TRBV12-3/TRBV12-4,TRBJ1-2,TGTGCCAGCAGTTTTCGTACCCATGGCTACACCTTC,CASSFRTHGYTF
.,.,TRBV20-1,TRBJ2-3,TGCAGTGCTACCACGGGGCTTTTTAGCACAGATACGCAGTATTTT,CSATTGLFSTDTQYF
.,.,TRBV6-1,TRBJ1-2,TGTGCCAGCAGTCTCGGAGTCAGACTAGATGGCTACACCTTC,CASSLGVRLDGYTF
many,.,TRBV7-3,TRBJ2-1,TGTGCCAGCAGCCACCCCAGCGGTGAGCAGTTCTTC,CASSHPSGEQFF
.,.,TRBV7-9,TRBJ2-7,TGTGCCAGCAGCCCACGAGAAGCGGTATCCTACGAGCAGTACTTC,CASSPREAVSYEQYF
few,TRBD1,TRBV20-1,TRBJ2-3,TGCAGTGCTGGGAAAGGACAGGGTGTAAAAGATACGCAGTATTTT,CSAGKGQGVKDTQYF
many,.,TRBV28,TRBJ1-5,TGTGCCAGCGGGACATCGAGCAATCAGCCCCAGCATTTT,CASGTSSNQPQHF
many,.,TRBV4-1,TRBJ1-1,TGCGCCAGCAGCCAAGATCGGTCCTGGGCGGACTACACTGAAGCTTTCTTT,CASSQDRSWADYTEAFF
many,.,TRBV25-1,TRBJ2-1,TGTGCCAGCAGTGAATATTCATCGGCATGGGCAGTGGGGAGTCATGAGCAGTTCTTC,CASSEYSSAWAVGSHEQFF
few,TRBD1,TRBV10-3,TRBJ1-2,TGTGCCATCGGGCAGGGGGGATTCTATGGCTACACCTTC,CAIGQGGFYGYTF
.,.,TRBV9,TRBJ1-2,TGTGCCAGCAGCGTATCCCCCATCGGGGGAAGGTATGACTATGGCTACACCTTC,CASSVSPIGGRYDYGYTF
few,TRBD2,TRBV7-2,TRBJ2-1,TGTGCCAGCAGCTTAGGGAGCGGGGTCTACAATGAGCAGTTCTTC,CASSLGSGVYNEQFF
few,.,TRBV19,TRBJ1-5,TGTGCCAGTAACAACAGGGATCGAAATCAGCCCCAGCATTTT,CASNNRDRNQPQHF
.,TRBD1,TRBV2,TRBJ1-1,TGTGCCAGCAGCACCACAGGGGTCGGCACTGAAGCTTTCTTT,CASSTTGVGTEAFF
many,.,TRBV5-1,TRBJ2-7,TGCGCCAGCAGCCCAGACGGGCCGCCGGAGCAGTACTTC,CASSPDGPPEQYF
many,.,TRBV7-3,TRBJ1-2,TGTGCCAGCAGCCCCCCATACGTTTATGGCTACACCTTC,CASSPPYVYGYTF